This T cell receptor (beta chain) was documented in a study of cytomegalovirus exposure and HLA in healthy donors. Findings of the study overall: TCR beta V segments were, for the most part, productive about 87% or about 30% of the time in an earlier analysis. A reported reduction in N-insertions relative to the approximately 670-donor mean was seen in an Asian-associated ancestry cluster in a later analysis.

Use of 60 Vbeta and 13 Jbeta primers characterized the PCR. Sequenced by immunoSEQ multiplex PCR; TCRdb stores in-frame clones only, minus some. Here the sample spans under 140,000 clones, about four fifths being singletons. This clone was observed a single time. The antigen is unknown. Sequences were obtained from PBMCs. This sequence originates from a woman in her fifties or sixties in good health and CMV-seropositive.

The CDR3 DNA reads as TGTGCCAGCAGCCAACCCAGTGTCAATGAGCAGTTCTTC. It is translated as CASSQPSVNEQFF. The chain couples TRBV4-2 to TRBJ2-1; D not resolved. Looked up from germline, CDR1 is LGHNA and CDR2 is YNFKEQ. V lost 2 bases and J 6 bases, leaving 8 bases between the germline ends. The CDR3 totals 13 residues.